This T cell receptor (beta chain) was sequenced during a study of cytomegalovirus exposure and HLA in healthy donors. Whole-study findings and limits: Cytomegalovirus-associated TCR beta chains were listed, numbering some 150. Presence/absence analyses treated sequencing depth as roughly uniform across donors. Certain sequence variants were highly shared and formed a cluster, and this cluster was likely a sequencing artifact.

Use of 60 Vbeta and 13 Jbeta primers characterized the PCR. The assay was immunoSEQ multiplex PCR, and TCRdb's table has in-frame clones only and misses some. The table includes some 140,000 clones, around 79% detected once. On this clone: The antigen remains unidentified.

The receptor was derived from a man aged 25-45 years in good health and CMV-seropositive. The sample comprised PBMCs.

CDR3 in DNA: TGTGCCTGGAGCGCCCCGGACAGGGCACTGTATGGCTACACCTTC. This sequence encodes CAWSAPDRALYGYTF. The chain links TRBV30 to TRBJ1-2; 8 positions agree with TRBD1. V gave up 3 bases and J gave up 5 bases; unmatched junction bases: 11. In germline, CDR1 is GTSNPN, CDR2 SVGIG (reference sequence). The CDR3 has 15 amino acids.